This T cell receptor (beta chain) was found in a study of siplizumab effects on memory and regulatory T cells. Overall study findings and caveats: The diversity of naive T cells seemed greater than that of memory cells, and their alloresponse contribution seemed major.

Unstimulated naive, memory, effector memory and TEMRA subsets from a few donor pairs underwent sequencing. Turning to this clone: Its antigen is unknown.

The germline gives CDR1 MNHNS, CDR2 SASEGT. The CDR3 contains 12 residues. Trimming pared 6 bases from V and 3 bases from J, leaving 9 bases between. Clones were sequenced by immunoSEQ multiplex PCR, and TCRdb holds only the in-frame ones, with some missing. The repertoire holds roughly 26,000 clones, with around 83% as singletons. The rearrangement links TRBV6-1 to TRBJ2-7, with a possible D match to TRBD1 (5 bases). The receptor was isolated from a human donor in good health. Sequenced input: memory CD4+ T cells sorted from blood. DNA for the CDR3: TGTGCCAGCAGGGAACAGGTCTACGAGCAGTACTTC. It translates to CASREQVYEQYF.